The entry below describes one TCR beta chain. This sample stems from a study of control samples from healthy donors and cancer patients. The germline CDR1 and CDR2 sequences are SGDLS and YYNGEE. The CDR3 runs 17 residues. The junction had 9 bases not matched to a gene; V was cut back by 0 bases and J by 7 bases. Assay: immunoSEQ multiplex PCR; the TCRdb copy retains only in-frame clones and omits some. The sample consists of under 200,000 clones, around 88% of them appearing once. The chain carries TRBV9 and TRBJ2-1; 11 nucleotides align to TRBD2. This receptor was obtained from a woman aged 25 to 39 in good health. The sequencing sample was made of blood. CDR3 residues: CASSVGLAGPPRNEQFF. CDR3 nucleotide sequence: TGTGCCAGCAGCGTAGGACTAGCGGGACCCCCCCGGAATGAGCAGTTCTTC.